A single T cell receptor beta chain is shown here with its context. Its target is not known. The data were taken from a study of shared clonotypes between healthy human individuals. General study findings and limits: Generally, estimated richness proved larger in naive subsets than it did in memory subsets. Rarefaction revealed incomplete sorted-subset sequencing despite large depth.

In the CD4+ fraction, cells were divided into CD45RA+ naive and CD45RA-negative memory subsets. Generated by immunoSEQ multiplex PCR, the TCRdb table keeps only in-frame clones and is missing some. In the table there are a few hundred thousand clones, about 97% of which are singletons. The sample taken for sequencing was naive CD4+ T cells sorted from blood. Subset indicated: CD45RA+ positively selected. This receptor was obtained from a woman in her thirties in good health.

The CDR3 reads CASSLERTETYEQYF. The DNA of the CDR3 is TGTGCCAGCAGCTTGGAGCGGACAGAAACCTACGAGCAGTACTTC. The rearrangement joins TRBV5-5 to TRBJ2-7; D possibly corresponds to TRBD1 (6 bases). V was cut by 0 bases and J by 2 bases, with 12 bases left in between. Per the germline V gene, CDR1 is SGHKS and CDR2 is YYEKEE (reference sequence). The CDR3 has 15 amino acids.